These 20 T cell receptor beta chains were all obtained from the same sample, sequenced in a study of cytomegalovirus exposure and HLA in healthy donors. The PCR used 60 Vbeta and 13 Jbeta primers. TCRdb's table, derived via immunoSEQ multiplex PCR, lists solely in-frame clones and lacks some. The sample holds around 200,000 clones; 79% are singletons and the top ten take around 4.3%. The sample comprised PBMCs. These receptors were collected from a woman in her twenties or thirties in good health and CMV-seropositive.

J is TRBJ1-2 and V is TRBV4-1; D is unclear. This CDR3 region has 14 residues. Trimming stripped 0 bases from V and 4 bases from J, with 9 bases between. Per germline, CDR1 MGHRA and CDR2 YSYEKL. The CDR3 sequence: CASSQDDFSYGYTF. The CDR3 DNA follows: TGCGCCAGCAGCCAAGATGATTTCAGCTATGGCTACACCTTC.

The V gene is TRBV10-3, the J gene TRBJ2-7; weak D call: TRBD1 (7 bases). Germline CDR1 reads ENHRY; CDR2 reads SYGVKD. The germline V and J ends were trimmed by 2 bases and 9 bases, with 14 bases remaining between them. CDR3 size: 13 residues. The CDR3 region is CAISEITGEVQYF. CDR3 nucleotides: TGTGCCATCAGTGAGATAACAGGGGAGGTGCAGTACTTC.

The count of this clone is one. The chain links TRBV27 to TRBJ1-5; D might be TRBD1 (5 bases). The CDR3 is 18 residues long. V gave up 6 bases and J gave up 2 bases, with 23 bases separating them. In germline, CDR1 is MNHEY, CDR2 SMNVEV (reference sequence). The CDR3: CASSLTPRGVEGNQPQHF. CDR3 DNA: TGTGCCAGCAGCTTAACTCCCCGGGGGGTTGAGGGCAATCAGCCCCAGCATTTT.

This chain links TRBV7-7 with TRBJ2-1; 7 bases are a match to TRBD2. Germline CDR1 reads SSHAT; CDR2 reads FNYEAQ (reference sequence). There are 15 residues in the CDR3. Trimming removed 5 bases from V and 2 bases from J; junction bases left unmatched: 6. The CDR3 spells CASSQGLIPYNEQFF. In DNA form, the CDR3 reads TGTGCCAGCAGCCAGGGACTAATCCCCTACAATGAGCAGTTCTTC. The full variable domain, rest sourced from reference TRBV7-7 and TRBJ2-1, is GAGVSQSPRYKVTKRGQDVTLRCDPISSHATLYWYQQALGQGPEFLTYFNYEAQPDKSGLPSDRFSAERPEGSISTLTIQRTEQRDSAMYRCASSQGLIPYNEQFFGPGTRLTVL.

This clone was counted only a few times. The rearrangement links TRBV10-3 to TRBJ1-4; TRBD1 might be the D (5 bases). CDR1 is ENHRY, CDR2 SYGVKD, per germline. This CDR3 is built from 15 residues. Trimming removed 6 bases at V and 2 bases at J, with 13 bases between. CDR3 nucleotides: TGTGCCATCAGCCCAGGAGGGGCGACTAATGAAAAACTGTTTTTT. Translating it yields CAISPGGATNEKLFF.

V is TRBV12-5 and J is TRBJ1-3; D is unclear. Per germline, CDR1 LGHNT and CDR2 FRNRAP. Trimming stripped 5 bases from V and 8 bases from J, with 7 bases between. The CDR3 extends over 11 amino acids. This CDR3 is CASGNGDTIYF. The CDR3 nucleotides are TGTGCTAGTGGTAACGGGGACACCATATATTTT.

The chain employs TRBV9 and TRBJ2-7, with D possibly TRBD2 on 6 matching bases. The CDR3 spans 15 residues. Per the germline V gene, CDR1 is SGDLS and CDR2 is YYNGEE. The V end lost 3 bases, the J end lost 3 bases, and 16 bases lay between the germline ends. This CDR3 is CASSAATGLLYEQYF. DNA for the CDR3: TGTGCCAGCAGCGCAGCGACGGGACTTCTCTACGAGCAGTACTTC. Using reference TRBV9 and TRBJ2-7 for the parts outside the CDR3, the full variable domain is DSGVTQTPKHLITATGQRVTLRCSPRSGDLSVYWYQQSLDQGLQFLIQYYNGEERAKGNILERFSAQQFPDLHSELNLSSLELGDSALYFCASSAATGLLYEQYFGPGTRLTVT.

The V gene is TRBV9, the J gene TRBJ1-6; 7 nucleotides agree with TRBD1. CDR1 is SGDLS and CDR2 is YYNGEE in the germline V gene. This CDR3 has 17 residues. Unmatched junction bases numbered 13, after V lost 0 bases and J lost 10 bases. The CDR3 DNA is TGTGCCAGCAGCGTAGAGGGGGAGACAGGGTTCGGATCACCCCTCCACTTT. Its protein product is CASSVEGETGFGSPLHF.

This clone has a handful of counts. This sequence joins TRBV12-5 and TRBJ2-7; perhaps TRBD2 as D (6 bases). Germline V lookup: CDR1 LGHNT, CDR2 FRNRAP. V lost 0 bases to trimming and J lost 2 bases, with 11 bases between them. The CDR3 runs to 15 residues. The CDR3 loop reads CASGLVASETYEQYF. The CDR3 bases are TGTGCTAGTGGTTTGGTGGCTAGCGAAACCTACGAGCAGTACTTC.

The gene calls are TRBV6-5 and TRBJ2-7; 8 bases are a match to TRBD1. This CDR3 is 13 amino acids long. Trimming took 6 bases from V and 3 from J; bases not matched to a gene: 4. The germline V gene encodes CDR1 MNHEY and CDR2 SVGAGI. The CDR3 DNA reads TGTGCCAGCAGCCGGACAGGGCTCTACGAGCAGTACTTC. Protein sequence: CASSRTGLYEQYF.

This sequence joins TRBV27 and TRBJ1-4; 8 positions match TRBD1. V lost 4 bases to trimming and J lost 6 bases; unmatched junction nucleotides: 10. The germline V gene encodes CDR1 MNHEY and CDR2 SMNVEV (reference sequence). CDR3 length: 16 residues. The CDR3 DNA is TGTGCCAGCAGTTCGGCCAGGGGGCGCGCGGATGAAAAACTGTTTTTT. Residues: CASSSARGRADEKLFF.

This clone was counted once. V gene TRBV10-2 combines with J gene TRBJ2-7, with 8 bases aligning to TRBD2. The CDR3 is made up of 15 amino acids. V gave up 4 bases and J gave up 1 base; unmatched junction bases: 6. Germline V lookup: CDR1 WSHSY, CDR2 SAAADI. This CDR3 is CASSGDGRASYEQYF. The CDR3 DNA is TGCGCCAGCAGTGGCGACGGGAGGGCTTCCTACGAGCAGTACTTC.

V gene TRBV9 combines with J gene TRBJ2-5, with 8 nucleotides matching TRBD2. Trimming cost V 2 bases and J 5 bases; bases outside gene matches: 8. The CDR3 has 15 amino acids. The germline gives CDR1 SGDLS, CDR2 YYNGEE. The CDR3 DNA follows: TGTGCCAGCAGCGTTACGGGAGGGCGCCTGGAGACCCAGTACTTC. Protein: CASSVTGGRLETQYF.

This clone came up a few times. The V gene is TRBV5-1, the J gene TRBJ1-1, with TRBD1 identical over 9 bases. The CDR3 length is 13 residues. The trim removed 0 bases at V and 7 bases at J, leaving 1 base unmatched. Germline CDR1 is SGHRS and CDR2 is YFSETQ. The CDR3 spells CASSLGTGVEAFF. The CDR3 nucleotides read TGCGCCAGCAGCTTGGGGACAGGGGTTGAAGCTTTCTTT.

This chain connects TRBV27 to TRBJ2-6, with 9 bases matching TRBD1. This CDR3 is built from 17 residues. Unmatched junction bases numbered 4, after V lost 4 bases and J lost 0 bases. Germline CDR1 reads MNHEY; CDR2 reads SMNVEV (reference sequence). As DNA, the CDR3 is TGTGCCAGCAGTTGGACAGGGGTAAGCTCTGGGGCCAACGTCCTGACTTTC. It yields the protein CASSWTGVSSGANVLTF.

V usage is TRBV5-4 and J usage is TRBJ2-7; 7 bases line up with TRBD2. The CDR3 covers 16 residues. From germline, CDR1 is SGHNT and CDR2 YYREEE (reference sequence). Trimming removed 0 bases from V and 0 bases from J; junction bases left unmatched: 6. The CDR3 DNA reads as TGTGCCAGCAGCTTGGGAAACTGGGGGGGCTCCTACGAGCAGTACTTC. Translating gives CASSLGNWGGSYEQYF. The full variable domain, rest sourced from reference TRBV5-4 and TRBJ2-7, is ETGVTQSPTHLIKTRGQQVTLRCSSQSGHNTVSWYQQALGQGPQFIFQYYREEENGRGNFPPRFSGLQFPNYSSELNVNALELDDSALYLCASSLGNWGGSYEQYFGPGTRLTVT.

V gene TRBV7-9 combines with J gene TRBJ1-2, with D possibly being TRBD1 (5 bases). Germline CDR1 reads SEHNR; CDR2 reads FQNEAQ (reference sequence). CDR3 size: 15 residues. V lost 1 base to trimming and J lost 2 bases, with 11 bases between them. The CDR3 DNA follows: TGTGCCAGCAGCTTAGGACCCGACAGAAACTATGGCTACACCTTC. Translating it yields CASSLGPDRNYGYTF.

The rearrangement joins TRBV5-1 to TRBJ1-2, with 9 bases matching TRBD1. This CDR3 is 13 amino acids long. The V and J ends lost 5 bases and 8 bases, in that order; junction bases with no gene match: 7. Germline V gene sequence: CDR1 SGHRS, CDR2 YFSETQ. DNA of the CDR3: TGCGCCAGCAGTCCACAGGGGGCGCAGGGCTACACCTTC. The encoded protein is CASSPQGAQGYTF.

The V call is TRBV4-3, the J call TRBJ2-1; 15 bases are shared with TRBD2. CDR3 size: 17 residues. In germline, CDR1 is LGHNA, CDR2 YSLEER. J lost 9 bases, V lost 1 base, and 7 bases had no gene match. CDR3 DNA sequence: TGCGCCAGCAGCCAAGGCTGGCAGGGACTAGCGGGGGGTGAGCAGTTCTTC. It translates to CASSQGWQGLAGGEQFF.

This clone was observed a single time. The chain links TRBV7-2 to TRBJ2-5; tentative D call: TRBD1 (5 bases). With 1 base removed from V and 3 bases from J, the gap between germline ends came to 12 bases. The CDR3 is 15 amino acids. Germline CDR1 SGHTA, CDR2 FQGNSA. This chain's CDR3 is CASSLGWTTEETQYF. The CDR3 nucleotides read TGTGCCAGCAGCTTAGGTTGGACAACAGAAGAGACCCAGTACTTC.